The 32 T cell receptor beta chains in this list originate from one sample, sequenced in a study of vaccination and CD4 T cells after COVID-19 (dated by TCRdb to between 2021 and 2023). The receptor library was made with PCR. For sequencing, an Illumina iSeq 100 was employed. At the Johns Hopkins FTIC core, DNA from the cultured CD4+ T cells underwent TCR sequencing with the Oncomine TCR Beta short-read assay. TCRdb handled the public reads itself, with Q25 trimming in fastp and clone calling in MiXCR, and kept productive beta chains. Rows with one shared CDR3 protein collapse into an entry with the most common genes and DNA. This sample has 15,000 to 25,000 distinct CDR3 sequences in its table, and under 70% of those were observed once. The ten largest make up over 9% of the sample. For these receptors, no antigen is known. This sample's treatment or condition label indicates: 10-day PBMC culture with coronavirus spike peptide pools or control peptides (ViraFEST assay).

Material: CD4+ T cells from blood, cultured in vitro. The receptors shown here come from a human donor who had recovered from COVID-19.

The V call is TRBV20-1, the J call TRBJ2-1; D call uncertain. CDR3 length equals 14 residues. Trimming removed 1 base at V and 3 bases at J, with 10 bases between. Germline V lookup: CDR1 DFQATT, CDR2 SNEGSKA (reference sequence). The CDR3 DNA sequence: TGCAGTGCTAGAGCCGAAGCCCTCTACAATGAGCAGTTCTTC. Its protein is CSARAEALYNEQFF.

The chain links TRBV2 to TRBJ1-2, with 9 bases that match TRBD1. Germline V gene data show CDR1 as SNHLY and CDR2 as FYNNEI. This CDR3 is built from 14 residues. The junction had 10 bases not matched to a gene; V was cut back by 6 bases and J by 8 bases. The CDR3 here is CASRAPTGGWGYTF. CDR3 in DNA: TGTGCCAGCAGAGCTCCAACAGGGGGCTGGGGCTACACCTTC.

This sequence joins TRBV6-1 and TRBJ2-3; 7 bases fit TRBD2. Germline V gene sequence: CDR1 MNHNS, CDR2 SASEGT. CDR3 size: 15 residues. V lost 6 bases, J lost 4 bases, and 10 bases stayed unmatched. The CDR3 nucleotides read TGTGCCAGCAGAACCTCGGGAGGCGAGGCAGATACGCAGTATTTT. This gives the protein CASRTSGGEADTQYF.

The CDR3 sequence is CASSQGTGGGADTQYF. In DNA form, the CDR3 reads TGCGCCAGCAGCCAAGGGACAGGGGGCGGTGCAGATACGCAGTATTTT. The genes are TRBV4-1 and TRBJ2-3, with 11 bases fitting TRBD1. Germline CDR1 and CDR2: MGHRA and YSYEKL. The length of the CDR3 is 16 residues. After removal of 1 base from V and 4 bases from J, the junction contained 4 bases not matched to a gene.

This clonotype appeared a few times. This chain uses TRBV6-1 with TRBJ1-1, with unresolved D. The CDR3 consists of 13 residues. Germline V lookup: CDR1 MNHNS, CDR2 SASEGT. Trimming cost V 4 bases and J 5 bases, with 11 bases left between them. CDR3 nucleotides: TGTGCCAGCAGTGGGGAATTGGGGACTGAAGCTTTCTTT. Protein product: CASSGELGTEAFF.

The gene calls are TRBV11-3 and TRBJ1-2; no firm D call. Germline CDR1 SGHNT, CDR2 YENEEA. V was pared by 2 bases and J by 5 bases, with 9 bases between. The CDR3 sequence is 13 residues long. Here the CDR3 DNA reads TGTGCCAGCAGCTTACCAGAGGGTTATGGCTACACCTTC. Amino acids: CASSLPEGYGYTF.

The rearrangement joins TRBV11-3 to TRBJ2-1; D remains ambiguous. V was trimmed by 6 bases and J by 2 bases, leaving 14 bases between them. The CDR3 loop spans 15 amino acids. CDR1 is SGHNT and CDR2 is YENEEA in the germline V gene. The CDR3 DNA is TGTGCCAGCAGTTGGTCAAACGCCGCCTACAATGAGCAGTTCTTC. Its translation is CASSWSNAAYNEQFF. Full variable domain (outside the CDR3, taken from reference TRBV11-3 and TRBJ2-1): EAGVVQSPRYKIIEKKQPVAFWCNPISGHNTLYWYLQNLGQGPELLIRYENEEAVDDSQLPKDRFSAERLKGVDSTLKIQPAELGDSAVYLCASSWSNAAYNEQFFGPGTRLTVL.

This clonotype was observed a handful of times. In DNA, the CDR3 is TGTGCCAGCAGTCGGGACAGGGGTGGGGAGACCCAGTACTTC. It specifies CASSRDRGGETQYF. The chain links TRBV7-9 to TRBJ2-5; TRBD1 agrees at 10 bases. CDR3 length: 14 amino acids. From germline, CDR1 is SEHNR and CDR2 FQNEAQ (reference sequence). The trim removed 6 bases at V and 5 bases at J, leaving 6 bases unmatched.

This chain joins TRBV6-5 and TRBJ1-1; D is ambiguous. CDR1 and CDR2 (germline): MNHEY, SVGAGI. There are 13 residues in the CDR3. V gave up 2 bases and J gave up 5 bases, with 9 bases separating them. CDR3 sequence (DNA): TGTGCCAGCAGTTACAGGGTGGGGACTGAAGCTTTCTTT. This translates into CASSYRVGTEAFF.

CDR3 amino acids: CASSIDRGNTEAFF. The DNA of the CDR3 is TGTGCCAGTAGTATAGATCGGGGAAACACTGAAGCTTTCTTT. J is TRBJ1-1 and V is TRBV19; D is ambiguous. Trimming pared 0 bases from V and 2 bases from J, leaving 7 bases between. Germline CDR1 reads LNHDA; CDR2 reads SQIVND (reference sequence). This CDR3 has 14 amino acids. The variable domain in full, with the rest retrieved from reference TRBV19 and TRBJ1-1, is DGGITQSPKYLFRKEGQNVTLSCEQNLNHDAMYWYRQDPGQGLRLIYYSQIVNDFQKGDIAEGYSVSREKKESFPLTVTSAQKNPTAFYLCASSIDRGNTEAFFGQGTRLTVV.

The rearrangement joins TRBV28 to TRBJ2-3; 13 nucleotides align to TRBD2. Per the germline V gene, CDR1 is MDHEN and CDR2 is SYDVKM. The CDR3 totals 16 residues. The V segment lost 5 bases and the J segment 5 bases; nucleotides outside the gene matches: 7. The CDR3 reads CASSARLAGGVDTQYF. CDR3 DNA sequence: TGTGCCAGCAGTGCCCGACTAGCGGGAGGAGTAGATACGCAGTATTTT.

The genes are TRBV6-5 and TRBJ1-2; 8 bases are shared with TRBD1. The germline CDR1 and CDR2 sequences are MNHEY and SVGAGI. Trimming took 2 bases from V and 5 from J; bases not matched to a gene: 7. The CDR3 extends over 15 amino acids. As DNA, the CDR3 is TGTGCCAGCAGTTACGACAGGACAGGGTATTATGGCTACACCTTC. Protein product: CASSYDRTGYYGYTF.

This clonotype was seen a handful of times. J is TRBJ1-5 and V is TRBV7-2; D is undetermined. V was shortened by 6 bases and J by 7 bases, with 13 bases between the two germline ends. The CDR3 sequence is 13 residues long. Germline V gives CDR1 SGHTA, CDR2 FQGNSA. CDR3 coding DNA: TGTGCCAGCAGTTTTGAGGTGAGGCAGCCCCAGCATTTT. The encoded protein is CASSFEVRQPQHF.

The genes are TRBV7-2 and TRBJ1-2, with TRBD1 identical over 7 bases. CDR1 is SGHTA and CDR2 is FQGNSA in the germline V gene. Germline trimming cut 1 base from V and 4 bases from J; bases unmatched to any gene: 6. The CDR3 covers 15 residues. The CDR3 reads CASSLERGRGYGYTF. The DNA for the CDR3 is TGTGCCAGCAGCTTAGAGAGGGGGCGCGGCTATGGCTACACCTTC.

A few counts support this clonotype. The V gene is TRBV7-9, the J gene TRBJ1-2, with 8 bases aligning to TRBD1. The germline CDR1 and CDR2 sequences are SEHNR and FQNEAQ (reference sequence). This CDR3 contains 18 residues. V lost 4 bases, J lost 0 bases, and 13 bases stayed unmatched. The CDR3 is CASSSLRKDREANYGYTF. CDR3 DNA: TGTGCCAGCAGCTCCCTGAGGAAGGACAGGGAAGCTAACTATGGCTACACCTTC.

The genes are TRBV6-2 or TRBV6-3 and TRBJ2-7; D is ambiguous. The length of the CDR3 is 17 residues. Trimming cost V 6 bases and J 0 bases, with 21 bases left between them. Germline loops: CDR1 MNHEY, CDR2 SVGEGT. The chain's CDR3 is CASRPSPRSMSSYEQYF. The CDR3, as DNA: TGTGCCAGCAGACCCTCACCCAGGTCCATGAGCTCCTACGAGCAGTACTTC.

Only a few counts were recorded for this clonotype. This chain links TRBV6-1 with TRBJ1-1; D is perhaps TRBD1 (5 bases). The CDR3 contains 13 residues. Between the trimmed V and J ends, which lost 2 bases and 5 bases, there was a span of 9 bases. CDR1 MNHNS and CDR2 SASEGT come from the germline V gene. The CDR3 spells CASSEFGATEAFF. The DNA for the CDR3 is TGTGCCAGCAGTGAATTCGGGGCGACTGAAGCTTTCTTT.

This chain uses TRBV20-1 with TRBJ1-1; weak D call: TRBD1 (5 bases). V gave up 3 bases and J gave up 1 base, with 12 bases separating them. Germline values: CDR1 DFQATT, CDR2 SNEGSKA (reference sequence). This CDR3 has 14 residues. The CDR3 loop reads CSARAGGPNTEAFF. The CDR3 DNA reads TGCAGTGCTAGGGCGGGGGGACCGAACACTGAAGCTTTCTTT.

This clonotype was counted only a few times. The gene calls are TRBV27 and TRBJ1-6; D remains unclear. Looked up from germline, CDR1 is MNHEY and CDR2 is SMNVEV (reference sequence). CDR3 length: 15 residues. V shed 2 bases and J shed 6 bases, with 11 bases lying between them. Written as DNA, the CDR3 is TGTGCCAGCAGTTTAGAACCTGGAGGTAATTCACCCCTCCACTTT. This sequence encodes CASSLEPGGNSPLHF.

This chain links TRBV12-3 or TRBV12-4 with TRBJ1-2; D may be TRBD1 (5 bases). V lost 3 bases and J 4 bases, leaving 12 bases between the germline ends. The CDR3 runs to 14 residues. CDR3 sequence reads: CASSFGGATYGYTF. The CDR3 coding sequence is TGTGCCAGCAGTTTTGGTGGGGCTACCTATGGCTACACCTTC.

In this sample, this clonotype turned up a few times. V gene TRBV19 combines with J gene TRBJ1-5; possible D gene TRBD1, 5 bases. V lost 6 bases and J lost 2, with 17 bases in between. Per germline, CDR1 LNHDA and CDR2 SQIVND (reference sequence). The CDR3 consists of 16 residues. As DNA, the CDR3 is TGTGCCAGTAGGGGATCCGGGACGGCGGGCAATCAGCCCCAGCATTTT. This sequence encodes CASRGSGTAGNQPQHF.

The V gene is TRBV7-2, the J gene TRBJ1-5; perhaps TRBD1 as D (6 bases). The CDR3 totals 16 residues. V shed 2 bases and J shed 5 bases, with 16 bases lying between them. CDR1 is SGHTA, CDR2 FQGNSA, per germline. The CDR3 sequence: CASSLYGSQGYQPQHF. The CDR3 DNA reads as TGTGCCAGCAGCTTATATGGCAGCCAGGGGTATCAGCCCCAGCATTTT.

This chain uses TRBV6-1 with TRBJ2-3, with 7 bases that match TRBD2. CDR1 is MNHNS, CDR2 SASEGT, per germline. The CDR3 runs to 15 residues. Trimming at V came to 7 bases and at J to 1 base, leaving 8 bases not matched to a gene. CDR3 DNA sequence: TGTGCCAGCACTAGGGGAACTAGCGGCACAGATACGCAGTATTTT. This sequence encodes CASTRGTSGTDTQYF.

This chain uses TRBV6-5 with TRBJ1-3; 7 bases map to TRBD1. From germline, CDR1 is MNHEY and CDR2 SVGAGI. The CDR3 is made up of 14 amino acids. V lost 2 bases to trimming and J lost 7 bases; unmatched junction nucleotides: 5. Here the CDR3 reads CASSYGPRGNTIYF. The CDR3 nucleotides read TGTGCCAGCAGTTACGGGCCCAGGGGGAACACCATATATTTT.

The V call is TRBV2, the J call TRBJ2-3; 12 bases are a match to TRBD2. The CDR3 is made up of 17 amino acids. V was clipped by 7 bases and J by 5 bases; unmatched bases: 13. Germline CDR1 and CDR2: SNHLY and FYNNEI. CDR3 in DNA: TGTGCCAGCATTGAGACTAGCGGGGGCGCCGGTGGAGATACGCAGTATTTT. Its translation is CASIETSGGAGGDTQYF.

This clonotype was detected a few times. The gene calls are TRBV20-1 and TRBJ1-6, with 9 positions matching TRBD1. Germline V gene lookup returns CDR1 DFQATT and CDR2 SNEGSKA (reference sequence). V shed 3 bases and J 10 bases; nucleotides not matched to a gene: 10. The CDR3 is made up of 15 amino acids. Here the CDR3 reads CSASPLDRGGSPLHF. CDR3 DNA: TGCAGTGCTAGCCCTCTGGACAGGGGTGGGTCACCCCTCCACTTT.

Concerning this clonotype: An end of the junction does not agree with germline; a read error may underlie this. The DNA for the CDR3 is TGTGCCAGCAGATTATTCGGACAGGTGAAAAACATTCAGTACTTC. This translates into CASRLFGQVKNIQYF. The chain employs TRBV27 and TRBJ2-4; TRBD1 aligns across 7 bases. This CDR3 region has 15 residues. Germline CDR1 reads MNHEY; CDR2 reads SMNVEV (reference sequence).

V and J are TRBV20-1 and TRBJ2-3; 13 nucleotides agree with TRBD2. The CDR3 is made up of 19 amino acids. Germline values: CDR1 DFQATT, CDR2 SNEGSKA (reference sequence). J gave up 2 bases and V 1 base, and 12 bases lay outside the gene matches. The CDR3 protein is CSARALSGTSGTYTDTQYF. CDR3 sequence (DNA): TGCAGTGCTAGAGCCCTTTCCGGGACTAGCGGGACATACACAGATACGCAGTATTTT.

V is TRBV7-9 and J is TRBJ2-1, with TRBD2 matching 10 bases. Trimming took 5 bases from V and 9 from J; bases not matched to a gene: 13. Germline CDR1 reads SEHNR; CDR2 reads FQNEAQ (reference sequence). CDR3 size: 16 residues. The CDR3 DNA sequence: TGTGCCAGCAGCCTACCCCGGGCTAGCGGGGGCGGTGAGCAGTTCTTC. This gives the protein CASSLPRASGGGEQFF.

The rearrangement links TRBV7-3 to TRBJ1-1; TRBD1 aligns across 7 bases. Per the germline V gene, CDR1 is SGHTA and CDR2 is FQGTGA. The junction had 6 bases not matched to a gene; V was cut back by 2 bases and J by 6 bases. The CDR3 contains 14 residues. As DNA, the CDR3 is TGTGCCAGCAGCTTAGAGGGGGCGTATCCTGAAGCTTTCTTT. The encoded protein is CASSLEGAYPEAFF.

This clonotype was detected a few times. The J gene is TRBJ1-5, the V gene TRBV7-2; a weak D match, TRBD1 (6 bases). This CDR3 contains 15 residues. Trimming removed 5 bases from V and 3 bases from J, with 14 bases in between. CDR1 is SGHTA and CDR2 is FQGNSA in the germline V gene. CDR3: CASSPRTGSNQPQHF. CDR3 in DNA: TGTGCCAGCAGCCCGAGAACAGGGTCCAATCAGCCCCAGCATTTT.

V gene TRBV28 combines with J gene TRBJ1-6, with D possibly being TRBD1 (6 bases). CDR3 size: 15 residues. Trimming cost V 5 bases and J 10 bases, with 18 bases left between them. Germline loops: CDR1 MDHEN, CDR2 SYDVKM. The CDR3 region is CASSPRWGRRSPLHF. The CDR3 coding sequence is TGTGCCAGCAGTCCCCGGTGGGGGCGGAGATCACCCCTCCACTTT. The whole variable domain, remainder taken from reference TRBV28 and TRBJ1-6, is DVKVTQSSRYLVKRTGEKVFLECVQDMDHENMFWYRQDPGLGLRLIYFSYDVKMKEKGDIPEGYSVSREKKERFSLILESASTNQTSMYLCASSPRWGRRSPLHFGNGTRLTVT.